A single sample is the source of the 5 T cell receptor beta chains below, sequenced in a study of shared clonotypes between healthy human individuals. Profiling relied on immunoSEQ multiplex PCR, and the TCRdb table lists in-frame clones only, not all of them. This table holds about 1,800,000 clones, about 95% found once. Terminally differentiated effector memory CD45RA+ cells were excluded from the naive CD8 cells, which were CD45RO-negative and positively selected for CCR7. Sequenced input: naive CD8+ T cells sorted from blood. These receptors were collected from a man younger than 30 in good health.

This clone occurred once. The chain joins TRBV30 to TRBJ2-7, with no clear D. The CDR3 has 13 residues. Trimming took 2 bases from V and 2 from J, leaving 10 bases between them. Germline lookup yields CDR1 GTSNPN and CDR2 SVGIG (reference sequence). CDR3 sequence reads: CAWSYGGPYEQYF. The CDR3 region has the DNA TGTGCCTGGAGTTACGGCGGACCCTACGAGCAGTACTTC.

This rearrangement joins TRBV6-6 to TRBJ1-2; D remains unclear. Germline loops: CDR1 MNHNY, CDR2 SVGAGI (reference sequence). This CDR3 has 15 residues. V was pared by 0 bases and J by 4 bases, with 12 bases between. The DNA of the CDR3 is TGTGCCAGCAGTTACTCTGTAGGGAGCAGCTATGGCTACACCTTC. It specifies CASSYSVGSSYGYTF.

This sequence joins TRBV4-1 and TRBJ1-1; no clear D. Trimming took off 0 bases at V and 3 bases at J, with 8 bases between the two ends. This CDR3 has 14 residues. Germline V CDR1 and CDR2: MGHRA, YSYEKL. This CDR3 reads CASSQDLRDTEAFF. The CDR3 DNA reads TGCGCCAGCAGCCAAGATTTGAGGGACACTGAAGCTTTCTTT.

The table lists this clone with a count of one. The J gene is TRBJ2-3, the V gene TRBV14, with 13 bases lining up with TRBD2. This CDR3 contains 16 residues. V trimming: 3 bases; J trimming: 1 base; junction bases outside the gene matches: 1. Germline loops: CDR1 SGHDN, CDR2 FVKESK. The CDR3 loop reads CASSQGTSGGTDTQYF. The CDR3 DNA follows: TGTGCCAGCAGCCAGGGGACTAGCGGGGGCACAGATACGCAGTATTTT.

DNA of the CDR3: TGTGCCAGCAAGGATCCTAATGAAAAACTGTTTTTT. Translated, it gives CASKDPNEKLFF. The genes are TRBV28 and TRBJ1-4; D unresolved. The germline V gene has CDR1 MDHEN and CDR2 SYDVKM. Trimming left V 7 bases short and J 3 bases short, with 6 bases between. This CDR3 region has 12 residues.